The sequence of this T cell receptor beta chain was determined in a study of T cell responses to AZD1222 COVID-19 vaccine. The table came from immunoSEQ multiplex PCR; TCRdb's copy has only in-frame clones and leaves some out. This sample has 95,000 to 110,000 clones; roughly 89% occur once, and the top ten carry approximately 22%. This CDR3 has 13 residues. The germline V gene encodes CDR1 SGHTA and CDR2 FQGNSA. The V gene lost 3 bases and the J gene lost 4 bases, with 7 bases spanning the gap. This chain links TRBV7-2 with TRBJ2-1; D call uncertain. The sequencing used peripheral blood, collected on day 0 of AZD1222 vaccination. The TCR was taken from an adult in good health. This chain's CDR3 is CASSFGRYNEQFF. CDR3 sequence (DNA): TGTGCCAGCAGCTTTGGACGGTACAATGAGCAGTTCTTC.